A single sample gave rise to the 6 T cell receptor beta chains below, sequenced in a study of T-cell reconstitution after alpha-beta-depleted transplantation in children. Preparing the TCRbeta library involved the use of unique molecular identifiers. One entry per CDR3 protein results from TCRdb running MiXCR on the PCR reads. This sample has approximately 650,000 distinct CDR3 sequences, with around 12% found just once. Sequences were derived from PBMCs, sampled before TCRalphabeta/CD19-depleted stem cell transplant. The receptors derive from a girl aged 2 to 10 with congenital amegakaryocytic thrombocytopenia, due to receive a stem cell transplant.

This clonotype showed up many times. V and J are TRBV11-1 and TRBJ2-7; 7 nucleotides line up with TRBD2. The CDR3 contains 19 residues. The J segment lost 0 bases and the V segment lost 5 bases, leaving 19 bases of the junction unmatched. CDR1 is SGHAT, CDR2 FQDESV, per germline (reference sequence). Written as DNA, the CDR3 is TGTGCCAGCAGCCCCCTTGGCGATCGGAGGGAGGGCCTCTCCTACGAGCAGTACTTC. This codes for CASSPLGDRREGLSYEQYF.

This clonotype was seen ten or more times. The V and J genes are TRBV5-4 and TRBJ1-3; 8 nucleotides match TRBD1. Germline V gene sequence: CDR1 SGHNT, CDR2 YYREEE (reference sequence). V was clipped by 0 bases and J by 4 bases; unmatched bases: 0. The CDR3 totals 14 residues. The CDR3 reads CASSLGQGGNTIYF. CDR3 DNA sequence: TGTGCCAGCAGCTTGGGACAGGGGGGAAACACCATATATTTT.

This clonotype was seen many times. The chain carries TRBV29-1 and TRBJ2-3; D not certain. V gave up 7 bases and J gave up 2 bases, with 25 bases separating them. Germline assignment: CDR1 SQVTM and CDR2 ANQGSEA. CDR3 length: 17 amino acids. The CDR3 nucleotides are TGCAGCGAGTTGTCCCCAGATACTGCCGGACCCACAGATACGCAGTATTTT. Protein product: CSELSPDTAGPTDTQYF.

The table lists this clonotype with many counts. The chain employs TRBV29-1 and TRBJ2-7; D is unresolved. The germline V gene has CDR1 SQVTM and CDR2 ANQGSEA. V was trimmed by 0 bases and J by 3 bases, leaving 6 bases between them. CDR3 size: 12 residues. The CDR3 DNA reads TGCAGCGTTGAAGAGGGGAACTACGAGCAGTACTTC. Its protein product is CSVEEGNYEQYF.

The chain carries TRBV5-1 and TRBJ1-2; TRBD1 matches 7 bases. The CDR3 totals 16 residues. The germline V gene has CDR1 SGHRS and CDR2 YFSETQ. Trimming removed 0 bases from V and 5 bases from J; junction bases left unmatched: 10. CDR3 residues: CASSLGASGTDYGYTF. CDR3 DNA: TGCGCCAGCAGCTTGGGGGCCTCCGGGACAGATTATGGCTACACCTTC.

The J gene is TRBJ2-2, the V gene TRBV25-1, with D uncertain. The CDR3 contains 16 residues. Germline assignment: CDR1 MGHDK and CDR2 SYGVNS. Between the trimmed V and J ends, which lost 6 bases and 7 bases, there was a span of 21 bases. Here the CDR3 reads CASRGQEPPVYGELFF. The CDR3 DNA reads TGTGCCAGCAGGGGTCAGGAACCCCCAGTGTACGGGGAGCTGTTTTTT. The complete variable domain, with remaining parts taken from reference TRBV25-1 and TRBJ2-2, reads EADIYQTPRYLVIGTGKKITLECSQTMGHDKMYWYQQDPGMELHLIHYSYGVNSTEKGDLSSESTVSRIRTEHFPLTLESARPSHTSQYLCASRGQEPPVYGELFFGEGSRLTVL.